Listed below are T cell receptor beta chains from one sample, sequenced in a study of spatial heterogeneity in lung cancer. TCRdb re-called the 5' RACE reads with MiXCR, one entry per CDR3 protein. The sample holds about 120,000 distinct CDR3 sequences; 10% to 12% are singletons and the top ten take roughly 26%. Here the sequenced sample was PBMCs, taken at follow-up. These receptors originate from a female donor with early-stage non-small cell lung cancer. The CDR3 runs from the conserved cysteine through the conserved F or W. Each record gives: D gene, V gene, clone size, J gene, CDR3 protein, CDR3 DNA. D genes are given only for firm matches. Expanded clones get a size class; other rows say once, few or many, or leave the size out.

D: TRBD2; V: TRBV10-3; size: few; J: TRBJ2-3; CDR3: CAISQTGTSGSTDTQYF; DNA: TGTGCCATCAGCCAAACCGGGACTAGCGGGAGCACAGATACGCAGTATTTT
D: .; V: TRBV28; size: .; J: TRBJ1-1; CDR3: CASFRPRNTEAFF; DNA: TGTGCCTCCTTTAGGCCGCGGAACACTGAAGCTTTCTTT
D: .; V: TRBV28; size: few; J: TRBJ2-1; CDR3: CASLGVYEQFF; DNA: TGTGCCAGCCTTGGGGTCTATGAGCAGTTCTTC
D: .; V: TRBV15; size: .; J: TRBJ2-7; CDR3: CATSSPGLPYEQYF; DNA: TGTGCCACCAGCTCACCGGGACTTCCCTACGAGCAGTACTTC
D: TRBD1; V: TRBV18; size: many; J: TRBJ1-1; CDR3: CASSRDRANTEAFF; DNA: TGTGCCAGCTCCCGGGACAGGGCGAACACTGAAGCTTTCTTT
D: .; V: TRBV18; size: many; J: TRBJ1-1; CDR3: CASSPPKGNMNTEAFF; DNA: TGTGCCAGCTCACCACCAAAGGGGAACATGAACACTGAAGCTTTCTTT
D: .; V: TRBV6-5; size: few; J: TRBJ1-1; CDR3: CASSSRQKTTEAFF; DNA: TGTGCCAGCAGTTCCCGACAGAAAACCACTGAAGCTTTCTTT
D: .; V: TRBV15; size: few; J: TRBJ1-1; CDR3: CATSRGPGRDGAFF; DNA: TGTGCCACCAGCAGAGGACCTGGAAGGGATGGTGCTTTCTTT
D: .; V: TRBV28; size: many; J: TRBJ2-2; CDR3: CASRGGGGVTGELFF; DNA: TGTGCCAGCAGAGGCGGAGGGGGAGTCACCGGGGAGCTGTTTTTT
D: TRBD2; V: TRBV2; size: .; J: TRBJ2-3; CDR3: CASRPTSGSTTDTQYF; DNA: TGTGCCAGCAGGCCTACTAGCGGGAGCACCACAGATACGCAGTATTTT
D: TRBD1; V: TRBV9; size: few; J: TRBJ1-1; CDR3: CASSTRQGAETEAFF; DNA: TGTGCCAGCAGCACACGTCAGGGGGCTGAGACTGAAGCTTTCTTT
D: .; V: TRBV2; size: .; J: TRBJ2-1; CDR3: CASSVQVWNEQFF; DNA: TGTGCCAGCAGTGTACAGGTATGGAATGAGCAGTTCTTC
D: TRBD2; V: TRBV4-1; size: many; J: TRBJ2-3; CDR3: CASSLGLAGVWVTDTQYF; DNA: TGCGCCAGCAGCCTGGGGCTAGCGGGAGTCTGGGTCACAGATACGCAGTATTTT
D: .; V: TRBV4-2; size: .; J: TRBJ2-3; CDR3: CASSQGKSGTDTQYF; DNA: TGTGCCAGCAGCCAGGGAAAGAGTGGGACAGATACGCAGTATTTT
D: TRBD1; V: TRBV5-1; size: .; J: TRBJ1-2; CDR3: CASSPGWGQVNYGYTF; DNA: TGCGCCAGCAGCCCGGGGTGGGGACAGGTGAACTATGGCTACACCTTC
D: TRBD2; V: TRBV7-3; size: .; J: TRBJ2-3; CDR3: CASSLGVSGRLDTQYF; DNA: TGTGCCAGCAGCTTAGGGGTTAGCGGGAGGCTAGATACGCAGTATTTT
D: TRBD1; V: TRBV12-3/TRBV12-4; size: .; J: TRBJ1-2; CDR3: CASSSGQGPSYGYTF; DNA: TGTGCCAGCAGTTCGGGACAGGGGCCCTCCTATGGCTACACCTTC
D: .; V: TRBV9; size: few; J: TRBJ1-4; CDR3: CASSTTGLAYEKLFF; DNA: TGTGCCAGCAGCACGACAGGACTAGCGTATGAAAAACTGTTTTTT
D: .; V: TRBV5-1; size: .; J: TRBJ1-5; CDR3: CASSLAGGNNQPQHF; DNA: TGCGCCAGCAGCTTGGCCGGCGGGAACAATCAGCCCCAGCATTTT
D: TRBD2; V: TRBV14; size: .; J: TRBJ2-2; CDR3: CANTLREAALRTGELFF; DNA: TGTGCCAACACACTCCGGGAGGCCGCGCTTCGAACCGGGGAGCTGTTTTTT
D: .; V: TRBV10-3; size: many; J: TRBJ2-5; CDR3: CAISGPYEEETQYF; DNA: TGTGCCATCAGTGGGCCATATGAGGAAGAGACCCAGTACTTC
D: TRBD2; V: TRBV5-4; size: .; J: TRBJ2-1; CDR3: CASSWVRLAGPINEQFF; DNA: TGTGCCAGCAGCTGGGTAAGACTAGCGGGACCTATTAATGAGCAGTTCTTC
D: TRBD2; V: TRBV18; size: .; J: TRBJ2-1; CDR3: CASSPTGLAGAAEQFF; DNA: TGTGCCAGCTCACCAACAGGACTAGCGGGAGCTGCTGAGCAGTTCTTC
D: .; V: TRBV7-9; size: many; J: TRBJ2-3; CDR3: CASSQDMITDTQYF; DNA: TGTGCCAGCAGCCAGGACATGATCACAGATACGCAGTATTTT
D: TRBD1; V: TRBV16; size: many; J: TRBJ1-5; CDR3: CASSQGQGNQPQHF; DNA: TGTGCCAGCAGCCAGGGACAGGGCAATCAGCCCCAGCATTTT
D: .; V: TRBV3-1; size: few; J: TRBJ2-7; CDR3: CASSTAGLTYEQYF; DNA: TGTGCCAGCAGCACCGCGGGACTTACCTACGAGCAGTACTTC
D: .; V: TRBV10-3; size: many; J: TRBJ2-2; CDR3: CAISDGTNAGELFF; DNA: TGTGCCATCAGTGACGGGACAAATGCCGGGGAGCTGTTTTTT
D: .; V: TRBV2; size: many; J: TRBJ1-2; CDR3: CASSAGIKNYGYTF; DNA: TGTGCCAGCAGTGCAGGGATAAAAAACTATGGCTACACCTTC
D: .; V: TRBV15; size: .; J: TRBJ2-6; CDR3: CATSEGTSGANVLTF; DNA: TGTGCCACCAGCGAAGGAACCTCTGGGGCCAACGTCCTGACTTTC
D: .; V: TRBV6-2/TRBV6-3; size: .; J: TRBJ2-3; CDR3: CASSYPRQGSETQYF; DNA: TGTGCCAGCAGTTACCCCCGGCAGGGTTCGGAGACGCAGTATTTT
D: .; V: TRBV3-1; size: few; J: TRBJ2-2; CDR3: CASSQEHLLAGTGELFF; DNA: TGTGCCAGCAGCCAAGAACATTTGCTAGCAGGCACCGGGGAGCTGTTTTTT
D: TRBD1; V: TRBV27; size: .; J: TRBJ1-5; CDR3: CASSWDSYQPQHF; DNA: TGTGCCAGCAGTTGGGACAGTTATCAGCCCCAGCATTTT
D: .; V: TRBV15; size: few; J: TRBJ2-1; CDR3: CATSRGTLRGVDEQFF; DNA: TGTGCCACCAGCAGGGGGACTCTACGGGGAGTCGATGAGCAGTTCTTC
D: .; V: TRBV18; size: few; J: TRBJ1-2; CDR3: CASSPRPPGDGYTF; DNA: TGTGCCAGCTCACCACGTCCGCCAGGGGATGGCTACACCTTC
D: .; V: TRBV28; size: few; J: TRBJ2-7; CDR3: CASSPLLGTRDGEQYF; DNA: TGTGCCAGCAGTCCCCTTTTGGGCACTCGGGACGGCGAGCAGTACTTC
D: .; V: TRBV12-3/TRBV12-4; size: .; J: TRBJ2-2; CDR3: CASTPGRAGTGELFF; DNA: TGTGCCAGCACCCCCGGGCGGGCGGGGACCGGGGAGCTGTTTTTT
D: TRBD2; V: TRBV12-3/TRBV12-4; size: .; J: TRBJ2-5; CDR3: CASRFGTSGIETQYF; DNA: TGTGCCAGCAGGTTCGGGACTAGCGGGATTGAGACCCAGTACTTC
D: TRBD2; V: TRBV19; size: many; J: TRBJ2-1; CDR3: CATQSKLSGSRTYNEQFF; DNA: TGTGCCACCCAGTCGAAGTTGAGCGGGAGCCGAACCTACAATGAGCAGTTCTTC
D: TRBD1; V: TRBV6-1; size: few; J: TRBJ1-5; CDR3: CASSPATGAQPQHF; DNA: TGTGCCAGCAGTCCTGCGACAGGGGCACAGCCCCAGCATTTT
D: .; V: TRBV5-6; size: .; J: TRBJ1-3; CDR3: CASSFQTFSGNTIYF; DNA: TGTGCCAGCAGCTTCCAAACATTCAGCGGAAACACCATATATTTT
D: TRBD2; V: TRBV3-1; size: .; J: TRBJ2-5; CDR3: CASSLAGGWQETQYF; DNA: TGTGCCAGCAGCCTAGCGGGAGGCTGGCAAGAGACCCAGTACTTC
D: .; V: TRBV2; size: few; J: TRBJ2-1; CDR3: CASSDRDLPEQFF; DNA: TGTGCCAGCAGTGACCGAGATCTCCCCGAGCAGTTCTTC
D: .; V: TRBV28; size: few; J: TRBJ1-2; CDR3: CASSLGGRGYGYTF; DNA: TGTGCCAGCAGCCTAGGGGGGCGCGGGTATGGCTACACCTTC
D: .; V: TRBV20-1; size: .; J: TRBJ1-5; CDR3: CSARDARIANQPQHF; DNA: TGCAGTGCTAGAGATGCCCGTATAGCCAATCAGCCCCAGCATTTT
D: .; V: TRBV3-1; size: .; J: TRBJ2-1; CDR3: CASSQDIGYYNEQFF; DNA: TGTGCCAGCAGCCAAGATATCGGATATTACAATGAGCAGTTCTTC